This T cell receptor (beta chain) was found in a study of blood T cell repertoires in COVID-19. Sequenced by immunoSEQ multiplex PCR; TCRdb stores in-frame clones only, minus some. The table shows over 400,000 clones, with approximately 83% occurring only once. The CDR3 extends over 17 amino acids. V shed 2 bases and J 4 bases; nucleotides not matched to a gene: 10. Germline CDR1 SEHNR, CDR2 FQNEAQ (reference sequence). Sequencing input: peripheral blood. This clonotype was obtained from a human donor in a cohort sampled during active COVID-19. The chain is built from TRBV7-9 and TRBJ1-2; 10 nucleotides align to TRBD1. CDR3 protein: CASSLRDRGRNIYGYTF. CDR3 sequence (DNA): TGTGCCAGCAGCTTAAGGGACAGGGGTAGAAATATCTATGGCTACACCTTC.